This T cell receptor beta chain was observed in a study of OX40 agonist ivuxolimab in advanced cancers. Turning to the study itself: As their treatment, patients were administered ivuxolimab, an agonistic anti-OX40 (CD134) antibody. Participants, 80% to 90% male, averaged about 59 years of age, ranging from about 20 to 80.

Findings and caveats of the study: The specificity for antigen of the expanded peripheral T cells was not determined.

Regarding this clone: Its cognate antigen is unknown. This sample also contains other DNA sequences that code for the same CDR3.

Clones were read by immunoSEQ multiplex PCR, and TCRdb kept only the in-frame ones, dropping some. This table has tens of thousands of clones, under 85% appearing once. V lost 2 bases and J lost 0, with 7 bases in between. The CDR3 totals 14 residues. CDR1 is MNHEY, CDR2 SMNVEV, per germline (reference sequence). With autoimmune disease history or systemic immunosuppression, patients were excluded. The TCR originated in an adult with an advanced solid tumor such as melanoma, head and neck, liver or kidney cancer. The gene calls are TRBV27 and TRBJ1-2, with D perhaps matching TRBD1 (5 bases). The input for sequencing was CD4+ or CD8+ T cells sorted from blood, taken in a trial of the OX40 agonist ivuxolimab. CDR3 sequence: CASSLQGSNYGYTF. The CDR3 coding sequence is TGTGCCAGCAGTTTACAGGGTTCTAACTATGGCTACACCTTC.